This record concerns one T cell receptor beta chain sequence. TCRdb keeps only in-frame clones here, not all; method: immunoSEQ multiplex PCR. This table has about 270,000 clones, just under 90% appearing once. These data come from a study of blood T cell repertoires in COVID-19. The CDR3 consists of 16 residues. V dropped 0 bases and J dropped 1 base, with 10 bases sitting between them. The germline V gene encodes CDR1 SGHDT and CDR2 YYEEEE. Sequenced: PBMCs or T cells enriched from blood (not recorded which). J is TRBJ2-2 and V is TRBV5-6; D is possibly TRBD1 (6 bases). This TCR was sampled from a woman younger than 45 with acute COVID-19. In nucleotides, the CDR3 is TGTGCCAGCAGCTTGGGACAGGACGTGAACACCGGGGAGCTGTTTTTT. Translating gives CASSLGQDVNTGELFF. The full variable domain, in which reference TRBV5-6 and TRBJ2-2 provide the parts outside the CDR3, is DAGVTQSPTHLIKTRGQQVTLRCSPKSGHDTVSWYQQALGQGPQFIFQYYEEEERQRGNFPDRFSGHQFPNYSSELNVNALLLGDSALYLCASSLGQDVNTGELFFGEGSRLTVL.